One sample yielded the 24 T cell receptor beta chains listed below, sequenced in a study of Ad26.COV2.S vaccination and SARS-CoV-2 variants. TCRdb's copy holds only in-frame clones and misses some; the assay was immunoSEQ multiplex PCR. The profile shows some 460,000 clones, 80% to 90% of them singletons. Treatment given: around 19 received Ad26.COV2.S at low or high dose, single or two shots; several received placebo; per-sample allocation not given. Sampling occurred on day 63 after the first vaccine or placebo injection. Specimen: peripheral blood, collected in a trial of Ad26.COV2.S vaccine versus placebo. The receptors derive from a person between 18 and 60 years old who received the Ad26.COV2.S COVID-19 vaccine or a placebo.

The chain carries TRBV19 and TRBJ2-6; possible D gene TRBD1, 6 bases. The CDR3 has 15 amino acids. The V gene lost 6 bases and the J gene lost 1 base, with 10 bases spanning the gap. Germline V gene data show CDR1 as LNHDA and CDR2 as SQIVND (reference sequence). The chain's CDR3 is CASSQTGSGANVLTF. For the CDR3, the DNA is TGTGCCAGTAGCCAAACAGGGTCTGGGGCCAACGTCCTGACTTTC.

This chain links TRBV19 with TRBJ1-5; no reliable D call. Germline V gene sequence: CDR1 LNHDA, CDR2 SQIVND (reference sequence). CDR3 size: 14 residues. V was trimmed by 5 bases and J by 3 bases, leaving 11 bases between them. This CDR3 is CASSAHSLNQPQHF. CDR3 bases: TGTGCCAGTAGTGCACACAGTCTCAATCAGCCCCAGCATTTT.

This clone was found once. The chain recombines TRBV7-6 with TRBJ1-2; TRBD1 agrees at 7 bases. Germline trimming cut 1 base from V and 4 bases from J; bases unmatched to any gene: 12. The length of the CDR3 is 17 residues. Germline V lookup: CDR1 SGHVS, CDR2 FNYEAQ. CDR3 DNA: TGTGCCAGCAGCTTAGGACAGGGAAACCCGGGGACCTATGGCTACACCTTC. It translates to CASSLGQGNPGTYGYTF.

The V call is TRBV25-1, the J call TRBJ2-7, with 7 bases that match TRBD2. The V gene's germline CDR1 is MGHDK and CDR2 SYGVNS. V shed 3 bases, J shed 3 bases, and the junction held 11 bases outside the gene matches. The CDR3 covers 16 residues. As DNA, the CDR3 is TGTGCCAGCAGTGACCCGGGGGGTAGGGGAGGCTACGAGCAGTACTTC. Translation gives CASSDPGGRGGYEQYF.

The chain joins TRBV7-8 to TRBJ2-5, with 8 bases identical to TRBD2. The J segment lost 5 bases and the V segment lost 5 bases, leaving 7 bases of the junction unmatched. The germline V gene has CDR1 SGHVS and CDR2 FQNEAQ. The CDR3 extends over 14 amino acids. The CDR3: CASSIQRESETQYF. Written as DNA, the CDR3 is TGTGCCAGCAGCATTCAGCGGGAGTCGGAGACCCAGTACTTC.

The rearrangement uses TRBV2 and TRBJ1-2; 9 bases are a match to TRBD1. The CDR3 runs 15 residues. The germline V gene encodes CDR1 SNHLY and CDR2 FYNNEI. Trimming took 6 bases from V and 6 from J; bases not matched to a gene: 11. The CDR3 region is CASRPPGQGNNGYTF. The CDR3 nucleotides are TGTGCCAGCAGGCCCCCGGGACAGGGAAACAATGGCTACACCTTC.

The chain employs TRBV27 and TRBJ1-4, with 8 bases matching TRBD1. Germline V CDR1 and CDR2: MNHEY, SMNVEV (reference sequence). The CDR3 consists of 17 residues. With V trimmed by 5 bases and J by 2 bases, 10 bases remained unmatched. The CDR3 bases are TGTGCCAGCAGTCCCCGGACAGGGTTCGCGACTAATGAAAAACTGTTTTTT. Translating it yields CASSPRTGFATNEKLFF.

The genes are TRBV7-2 and TRBJ2-7; 8 nucleotides align to TRBD1. The CDR3 extends over 15 amino acids. From germline, CDR1 is SGHTA and CDR2 FQGNSA. Trimming at V came to 2 bases and at J to 4 bases, leaving 7 bases not matched to a gene. The CDR3, as DNA: TGTGCCAGCAGCTTAAGGACAGGGAAAGAGTACGAGCAGTACTTC. Amino acid sequence: CASSLRTGKEYEQYF.

In the case of this clone: The identical CDR3 is also encoded by other nucleotide sequences in the sample. V is TRBV7-2 and J is TRBJ1-5; no clear D. Trimming removed 1 base at V and 1 base at J, with 8 bases between. The CDR3 has 15 residues. CDR1 and CDR2 (germline): SGHTA, FQGNSA. The CDR3 reads CASSLDSTSNQPQHF. CDR3 DNA: TGTGCCAGCAGCTTAGACAGTACCAGCAATCAGCCCCAGCATTTT.

This CDR3 reads CASSRDGAVVGNIQYF. In DNA, the CDR3 is TGTGCCAGCTCACGGGACGGTGCGGTGGTGGGAAACATTCAGTACTTC. This chain uses TRBV18 with TRBJ2-4, with D tentatively TRBD1 or TRBD2 (5 bases each). Trimming took off 4 bases at V and 6 bases at J, with 19 bases between the two ends. This CDR3 is 16 amino acids long. Looked up from germline, CDR1 is KGHSH and CDR2 is LQKENI.

The chain combines TRBV27 with TRBJ1-2; 10 positions match TRBD1. The length of the CDR3 is 16 residues. V dropped 6 bases and J dropped 8; count of bases not matched to a gene: 15. CDR1 is MNHEY and CDR2 is SMNVEV in the germline V gene (reference sequence). The CDR3 sequence is CASSPKPTGGYSGYTF. CDR3 coding DNA: TGTGCCAGCAGCCCAAAACCGACAGGGGGCTATTCGGGCTACACCTTC.

V usage is TRBV7-2 and J usage is TRBJ2-7, with a possible D match to TRBD1 (5 bases). The CDR3 spans 14 residues. The germline V gene encodes CDR1 SGHTA and CDR2 FQGNSA. V lost 0 bases to trimming and J lost 2 bases, with 8 bases between them. The CDR3 sequence is CASSLAQGPYEQYF. The CDR3 bases are TGTGCCAGCAGCTTAGCTCAGGGTCCCTACGAGCAGTACTTC. Complete variable domain (other parts from reference TRBV7-2 and TRBJ2-7): GAGVSQSPSNKVTEKGKDVELRCDPISGHTALYWYRQSLGQGLEFLIYFQGNSAPDKSGLPSDRFSAERTGGSVSTLTIQRTQQEDSAVYLCASSLAQGPYEQYFGPGTRLTVT.

The chain has TRBV5-4 and TRBJ2-1, with 9 bases identical to TRBD2. From germline, CDR1 is SGHNT and CDR2 YYREEE (reference sequence). The CDR3 spans 19 residues. The trim removed 2 bases at V and 9 bases at J, leaving 21 bases unmatched. This CDR3 is CASSFRGVSGSSSSGEQFF. In nucleotides, the CDR3 is TGTGCCAGCAGCTTTAGAGGCGTTAGCGGGAGCTCCTCTTCCGGTGAGCAGTTCTTC.

This rearrangement joins TRBV19 to TRBJ1-2; D perhaps matches TRBD1 (6 bases). This CDR3 contains 13 residues. The germline V gene has CDR1 LNHDA and CDR2 SQIVND (reference sequence). Trimming stripped 6 bases from V and 6 bases from J, with 14 bases between. CDR3 DNA: TGTGCCAGTAGGTTTGGGGGCGGCAATGGCTACACCTTC. Protein product: CASRFGGGNGYTF.

The V gene is TRBV3-1 (or the pseudogene TRBV3-2), the J gene TRBJ1-1, with D possibly being TRBD1 (6 bases). This CDR3 region has 15 residues. V shed 4 bases and J shed 6 bases, with 18 bases lying between them. Per germline, CDR1 LGHDT and CDR2 YNNKEL (reference sequence). The CDR3 loop reads CASSPLKTGQPEAFF. The CDR3 DNA follows: TGTGCCAGCAGCCCCCTAAAAACCGGACAGCCTGAAGCTTTCTTT.

The chain carries TRBV7-3 and TRBJ2-3; D is tentatively TRBD1 or TRBD2 (5 bases each). The germline CDR1 and CDR2 sequences are SGHTA and FQGTGA. The V and J ends lost 2 bases and 4 bases respectively, with 13 bases between them. The CDR3 runs to 15 residues. The CDR3 here is CASSLYGGVSDTQYF. CDR3 nucleotide sequence: TGTGCCAGCAGCTTATATGGGGGAGTGTCAGATACGCAGTATTTT.

The rearrangement uses TRBV3-1 (or the pseudogene TRBV3-2) and TRBJ1-2; no clear D. Germline V CDR1 and CDR2: LGHDT, YNNKEL (reference sequence). This CDR3 is 14 amino acids long. V shed 6 bases and J shed 0 bases, with 11 bases lying between them. CDR3 coding DNA: TGTGCCAGCAGGACCGCGTCTACTAACTATGGCTACACCTTC. This gives the protein CASRTASTNYGYTF.

V usage is TRBV1 and J usage is TRBJ1-2; TRBD1, the D gene given by the table, was not confirmed from the DNA. TRBV1 is a listed pseudogene. The CDR3 extends over 15 amino acids. Here the CDR3 DNA reads TGCACCAGCAGCCAAGACCAGGGTCGAGTAGATGGCTACACCTTC. It translates to CTSSQDQGRVDGYTF.

V gene TRBV11-2 combines with J gene TRBJ2-1; D is uncertain. The CDR3 is 15 residues long. Germline CDR1 and CDR2: SGHAT and FQNNGV. The V and J ends lost 4 bases and 3 bases respectively, with 13 bases between them. This CDR3 reads CASSSGGGDYNEQFF. CDR3 coding DNA: TGTGCCAGCAGCTCGGGCGGCGGAGACTACAATGAGCAGTTCTTC.

CDR3 in amino acids: CASSPLASGNTIYF. The CDR3 DNA sequence: TGTGCCAGCAGTCCACTGGCGTCTGGAAACACCATATATTTT. V is TRBV6-5 and J is TRBJ1-3; no definite D call. V was pared by 5 bases and J by 1 base, with 9 bases between. The CDR3 extends over 14 amino acids. Germline CDR1 reads MNHEY; CDR2 reads SVGAGI.

The chain recombines TRBV5-1 with TRBJ2-1; the match to TRBD2 covers 9 bases. With V trimmed by 4 bases and J by 3 bases, 8 bases remained unmatched. Germline loops: CDR1 SGHRS, CDR2 YFSETQ. The CDR3 contains 16 residues. In DNA, the CDR3 is TGCGCCAGCAGCCCCTTTAGCGGGAGCATCTACAATGAGCAGTTCTTC. Translating gives CASSPFSGSIYNEQFF.

This chain links TRBV16 with TRBJ1-1; D is unclear. V lost 0 bases, J lost 3 bases, and 8 bases lay in between. The CDR3 is 14 amino acids. CDR1 KGHSY and CDR2 FQNENV come from the germline V gene. The CDR3 DNA reads as TGTGCCAGCAGCCAATCATTGTGGGACACTGAAGCTTTCTTT. Protein: CASSQSLWDTEAFF.

This chain uses TRBV5-1 with TRBJ1-5, with TRBD1 matching 7 bases. Trimming took 4 bases from V and 3 from J; bases not matched to a gene: 4. The germline V gene encodes CDR1 SGHRS and CDR2 YFSETQ. The CDR3 totals 14 residues. As DNA, the CDR3 is TGCGCCAGCAGCACGGGACAGCCCAATCAGCCCCAGCATTTT. Its translation is CASSTGQPNQPQHF.

This chain links TRBV3-1 (or the pseudogene TRBV3-2) with TRBJ2-2, with 10 bases identical to TRBD2. Germline V gives CDR1 LGHDT, CDR2 YNNKEL (reference sequence). The CDR3 has 18 amino acids. The V gene end was trimmed by 2 bases and the J gene end by 4 bases; junction bases not matched to a gene: 10. The CDR3: CASSQWASGSGGTGELFF. In nucleotides, the CDR3 is TGTGCCAGCAGCCAATGGGCTAGCGGGAGTGGGGGCACCGGGGAGCTGTTTTTT.